These 24 T cell receptor beta chains were all obtained from the same sample, sequenced in a study of shared clonotypes between healthy human individuals. The protocol was immunoSEQ multiplex PCR, while the TCRdb copy is restricted to in-frame clones and leaves out a portion. In the table there are about 820,000 clones, almost 95% of which are singletons. Naive CD8 populations comprised CD45RO-negative cells positively selected for CCR7, excluding terminally differentiated effector memory CD45RA+ cells. Sequencing used naive CD8+ T cells sorted from blood. Receptors originate from a man younger than 40 in good health.

The rearrangement uses TRBV10-1 and TRBJ2-1, with D possibly TRBD1 on 6 matching bases. The CDR3 is 18 amino acids. Trimming took off 7 bases at V and 4 bases at J, with 26 bases between the two ends. Looked up from germline, CDR1 is WNHNN and CDR2 is SYGVQD (reference sequence). The DNA of the CDR3 is TGCGCCAGCACCGAAAGTTGTTGGACAGTATCAGGATACAATGAGCAGTTCTTC. This gives the protein CASTESCWTVSGYNEQFF.

This sequence joins TRBV7-9 and TRBJ2-4; 7 positions agree with TRBD2. The CDR3 runs to 19 residues. Trimming at V came to 1 base and at J to 0 bases, leaving 12 bases not matched to a gene. Germline CDR1 SEHNR, CDR2 FQNEAQ (reference sequence). This chain's CDR3 is CASSLGGGERHLAKNIQYF. The CDR3 bases are TGTGCCAGCAGCTTAGGGGGAGGGGAGCGGCACCTAGCCAAAAACATTCAGTACTTC.

This clone occurred once. One end of the junction is discordant with germline, which a read error may explain. The V and J genes are TRBV7-6 and TRBJ2-1, with D possibly TRBD2 on 5 matching bases. The V gene's germline CDR1 is SGHVS and CDR2 FNYEAQ. This CDR3 comprises 18 residues. This CDR3 is CASSLAPELGSSYNEQFF. In DNA form, the CDR3 reads TGTGCCAGCAGTTTAGCGCCTGAATTAGGGAGCTCCTACAATGAGCAGTTCTTC.

The V and J genes are TRBV11-2 and TRBJ2-7; no definite D call. The CDR3 extends over 14 amino acids. Trimming cost V 5 bases and J 2 bases, with 13 bases left between them. CDR1 and CDR2 from the germline V gene are SGHAT and FQNNGV. The CDR3 region is CASSPPAWPYEQYF. In nucleotides, the CDR3 is TGTGCCAGCAGCCCCCCAGCGTGGCCCTACGAGCAGTACTTC. The entire variable domain, with the rest obtained from reference TRBV11-2 and TRBJ2-7, is as follows: EAGVAQSPRYKIIEKRQSVAFWCNPISGHATLYWYQQILGQGPKLLIQFQNNGVVDDSQLPKDRFSAERLKGVDSTLKIQPAKLEDSAVYLCASSPPAWPYEQYFGPGTRLTVT.

This chain uses TRBV25-1 with TRBJ2-7; the match to TRBD1 covers 7 bases. J lost 6 bases, V lost 6 bases, and 5 bases had no gene match. The CDR3 totals 12 residues. CDR1 MGHDK and CDR2 SYGVNS come from the germline V gene. The CDR3 coding sequence is TGTGCCAGCAGCGGGACAGAAGGCGAGCAGTACTTC. Translated, it gives CASSGTEGEQYF.

This clone came up once. The chain recombines TRBV28 with TRBJ2-6; tentative D call: TRBD2 (5 bases). CDR1 and CDR2 from the germline V gene are MDHEN and SYDVKM. This CDR3 spans 18 amino acids. Deletions cut 3 bases from V and 2 bases from J, with 17 bases between. The CDR3 DNA reads as TGTGCCAGCAGTTTCCCCCACATGGCGGGCACTGGGGCCAACGTCCTGACTTTC. Protein: CASSFPHMAGTGANVLTF.

This sequence joins TRBV7-9 and TRBJ2-5; D unresolved. Germline assignment: CDR1 SEHNR and CDR2 FQNEAQ (reference sequence). Trimming shortened V by 4 bases and J by 1 base, and 10 bases separated the two germline ends. This CDR3 region has 14 residues. Here the CDR3 reads CASSSDPLQETQYF. In DNA form, the CDR3 reads TGTGCCAGCAGCTCGGACCCGCTCCAAGAGACCCAGTACTTC.

The V call is TRBV28, the J call TRBJ1-2, with D perhaps TRBD1 (5 bases). Germline CDR1 is MDHEN and CDR2 is SYDVKM. The CDR3 has 13 residues. Trimming cost V 6 bases and J 5 bases, with 13 bases left between them. CDR3 DNA sequence: TGTGCCAGCAGACCTGGACACATTTATGGCTACACCTTC. Translated: CASRPGHIYGYTF.

The sample holds one count of this clone. The CDR3 coding sequence is TGCAGCGTTGTCCCCAGAAACACCGGGGAGCTGTTTTTT. This encodes CSVVPRNTGELFF. This chain connects TRBV29-1 to TRBJ2-2; D unresolved. The germline V and J ends were trimmed by 4 bases and 2 bases, with 8 bases remaining between them. This CDR3 has 13 amino acids. Germline V gene lookup returns CDR1 SQVTM and CDR2 ANQGSEA.

The rearrangement links TRBV7-6 to TRBJ1-5, with D possibly matching TRBD1 (6 bases). Trimming shortened V by 6 bases and J by 6 bases, and 18 bases separated the two germline ends. This CDR3 region has 15 residues. Germline CDR1 is SGHVS and CDR2 is FNYEAQ. As DNA, the CDR3 is TGTGCCAGCAGTTCAGAAACAGGGCTGGGTCAGCCCCAGCATTTT. Protein: CASSSETGLGQPQHF. The full variable domain, its missing parts supplied by reference TRBV7-6 and TRBJ1-5, is GAGVSQSPRYKVTKRGQDVALRCDPISGHVSLYWYRQALGQGPEFLTYFNYEAQQDKSGLPNDRFSAERPEGSISTLTIQRTEQRDSAMYRCASSSETGLGQPQHFGDGTRLSIL.

The chain is built from TRBV27 and TRBJ1-2; unclear D gene. The CDR3 consists of 13 residues. V dropped 3 bases and J dropped 4 bases, with 9 bases sitting between them. Germline CDR1 and CDR2: MNHEY and SMNVEV (reference sequence). CDR3 region: CASSFGESYGYTF. The CDR3 DNA follows: TGTGCCAGCAGTTTCGGGGAGAGCTATGGCTACACCTTC.

A remark on this clone: This same CDR3 is encoded by further DNA sequences in the sample. The chain couples TRBV5-5 to TRBJ2-7; 7 nucleotides line up with TRBD2. The CDR3 length is 14 residues. V trimming: 1 base; J trimming: 2 bases; junction bases outside the gene matches: 3. Germline CDR1 reads SGHKS; CDR2 reads YYEKEE (reference sequence). CDR3 amino acids: CASSLSGGTYEQYF. CDR3 bases: TGTGCCAGCAGCTTGTCGGGGGGAACCTACGAGCAGTACTTC. Looking up the rest from reference TRBV5-5 and TRBJ2-7 gives the full variable domain: DAGVTQSPTHLIKTRGQQVTLRCSPISGHKSVSWYQQVLGQGPQFIFQYYEKEERGRGNFPDRFSARQFPNYSSELNVNALLLGDSALYLCASSLSGGTYEQYFGPGTRLTVT.

V and J are TRBV29-1 and TRBJ2-1; 14 bases are shared with TRBD2. This CDR3 is built from 16 residues. Trimming removed 8 bases from V and 7 bases from J; junction bases left unmatched: 13. CDR1 and CDR2 from the germline V gene are SQVTM and ANQGSEA. The CDR3 here is CSPYPYGLAGGNEQFF. The CDR3 DNA reads as TGCAGCCCTTACCCCTACGGACTAGCGGGAGGTAATGAGCAGTTCTTC.

J is TRBJ2-7 and V is TRBV14; D is uncertain. The CDR3 is 13 residues long. Germline CDR1 is SGHDN and CDR2 is FVKESK. V was trimmed by 4 bases and J by 3 bases, leaving 10 bases between them. The DNA of the CDR3 is TGTGCCAGCAGCCCTACAGAACTCTACGAGCAGTACTTC. It codes for CASSPTELYEQYF.

The chain uses TRBV10-3 and TRBJ1-5; D is undetermined. This CDR3 comprises 13 residues. Per the germline V gene, CDR1 is ENHRY and CDR2 is SYGVKD. V dropped 2 bases and J dropped 4 bases, with 6 bases sitting between them. The CDR3: CAISEKLNQPQHF. Written as DNA, the CDR3 is TGTGCCATCAGTGAGAAACTTAATCAGCCCCAGCATTTT.

The J gene is TRBJ2-1, the V gene TRBV28, with a tentative D call TRBD2 (5 bases). The germline V and J ends were trimmed by 1 base and 0 bases, with 10 bases remaining between them. This CDR3 contains 16 residues. Germline V CDR1 and CDR2: MDHEN, SYDVKM. This chain's CDR3 is CASSLSTGSSYNEQFF. DNA for the CDR3: TGTGCCAGCAGTTTATCTACGGGGAGCTCCTACAATGAGCAGTTCTTC. The full variable domain, rest sourced from reference TRBV28 and TRBJ2-1, is DVKVTQSSRYLVKRTGEKVFLECVQDMDHENMFWYRQDPGLGLRLIYFSYDVKMKEKGDIPEGYSVSREKKERFSLILESASTNQTSMYLCASSLSTGSSYNEQFFGPGTRLTVL.

This clone came up once. This rearrangement joins TRBV29-1 to TRBJ2-1; a weak D match, TRBD1 (6 bases). Germline V lookup: CDR1 SQVTM, CDR2 ANQGSEA. The V end lost 4 bases, the J end lost 9 bases, and 16 bases lay between the germline ends. The CDR3 runs 13 residues. CDR3 protein: CSVVGAYSGEQFF. Written as DNA, the CDR3 is TGCAGCGTTGTGGGGGCCTACAGTGGTGAGCAGTTCTTC.

The chain has TRBV9 and TRBJ2-3; TRBD2 agrees at 12 bases. Trimming removed 3 bases from V and 3 bases from J; junction bases left unmatched: 8. The CDR3 is 17 amino acids. The germline gives CDR1 SGDLS, CDR2 YYNGEE. The CDR3 region has the DNA TGTGCCAGCAGCGCCCGCCCTAGCGGGAGGGGGACAGATACGCAGTATTTT. Amino acids: CASSARPSGRGTDTQYF.

The V and J genes are TRBV27 and TRBJ1-2; D might be TRBD1 (5 bases). CDR1 is MNHEY and CDR2 is SMNVEV in the germline V gene (reference sequence). Trimming removed 4 bases from V and 6 bases from J, with 15 bases in between. The CDR3 spans 14 residues. The CDR3 here is CASSSVGGGDGYTF. CDR3 bases: TGTGCCAGCAGTTCCGTCGGGGGTGGAGATGGCTACACCTTC.

This chain joins TRBV27 and TRBJ2-1, with 9 bases identical to TRBD2. The germline V gene encodes CDR1 MNHEY and CDR2 SMNVEV (reference sequence). V shed 7 bases, J shed 6 bases, and the junction held 7 bases outside the gene matches. The CDR3 has 14 residues. The CDR3 sequence: CASIAGGNFNEQFF. CDR3 sequence (DNA): TGTGCCAGCATTGCGGGAGGGAATTTCAATGAGCAGTTCTTC.

This clone has a handful of counts. The sample has other DNA sequences that encode this CDR3 too. V is TRBV27 and J is TRBJ2-2, with D uncertain. V was pared by 3 bases and J by 7 bases, with 3 bases between. The CDR3 contains 11 residues. The V gene's germline CDR1 is MNHEY and CDR2 SMNVEV (reference sequence). The CDR3 region has the DNA TGTGCCAGCAGTTTTAGCGGGGAGCTGTTTTTT. Its translation is CASSFSGELFF.

The V and J genes are TRBV27 and TRBJ2-1; D perhaps matches TRBD1 (7 bases). CDR1 and CDR2 (germline): MNHEY, SMNVEV (reference sequence). Deletions cut 5 bases from V and 2 bases from J, with 10 bases between. The CDR3 is made up of 14 amino acids. The CDR3 DNA reads TGTGCCAGCAGTGCAGGGGGGACCTACAATGAGCAGTTCTTC. Translating gives CASSAGGTYNEQFF.

V usage is TRBV25-1 and J usage is TRBJ2-7; 8 nucleotides match TRBD2. The CDR3 sequence is 17 residues long. Per the germline V gene, CDR1 is MGHDK and CDR2 is SYGVNS. Losses at the gene ends were 2 bases for V and 3 bases for J; bases not matched to a gene: 12. For the CDR3, the DNA is TGTGCCAGCAGTGAAGGCGTCGGGGGGGAGAAGAACTACGAGCAGTACTTC. This codes for CASSEGVGGEKNYEQYF.

This clone was recorded once. This sequence joins TRBV7-2 and TRBJ2-1; D not resolved. V shed 5 bases and J shed 4 bases, with 12 bases lying between them. CDR1 SGHTA and CDR2 FQGNSA come from the germline V gene. The CDR3 covers 14 residues. As DNA, the CDR3 is TGTGCCAGCAGCCCCTCGGCAACTTACAATGAGCAGTTCTTC. Amino acid sequence: CASSPSATYNEQFF.